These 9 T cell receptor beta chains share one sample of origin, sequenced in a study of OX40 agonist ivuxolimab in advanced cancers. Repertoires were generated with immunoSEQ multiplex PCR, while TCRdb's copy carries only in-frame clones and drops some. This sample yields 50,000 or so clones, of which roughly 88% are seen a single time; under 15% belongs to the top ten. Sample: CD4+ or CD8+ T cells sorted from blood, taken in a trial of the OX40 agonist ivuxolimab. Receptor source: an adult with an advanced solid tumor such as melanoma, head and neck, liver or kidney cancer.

In DNA form, the CDR3 reads TGTGCCAGCTCAGCGAGGGCTAGCACAGATACGCAGTATTTT. This translates into CASSARASTDTQYF. The V call is TRBV18, the J call TRBJ2-3; D is possibly TRBD2 (5 bases). The CDR3 totals 14 residues. Germline V gives CDR1 KGHSH, CDR2 LQKENI. V gave up 5 bases and J gave up 0 bases, with 9 bases separating them.

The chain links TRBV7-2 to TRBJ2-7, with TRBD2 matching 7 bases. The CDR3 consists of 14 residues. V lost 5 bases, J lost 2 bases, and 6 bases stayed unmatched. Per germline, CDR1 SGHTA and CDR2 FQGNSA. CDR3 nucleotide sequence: TGTGCCAGCAGCCAGGCTAGCGGTGCCTACGAGCAGTACTTC. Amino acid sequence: CASSQASGAYEQYF.

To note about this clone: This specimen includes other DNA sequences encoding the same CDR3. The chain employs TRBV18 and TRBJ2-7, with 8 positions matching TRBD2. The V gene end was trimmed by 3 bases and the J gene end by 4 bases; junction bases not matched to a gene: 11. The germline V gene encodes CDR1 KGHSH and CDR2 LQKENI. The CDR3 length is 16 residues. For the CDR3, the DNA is TGTGCCAGCTCACCTTATTGGATAGCGGGGAGATACGAGCAGTACTTC. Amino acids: CASSPYWIAGRYEQYF.

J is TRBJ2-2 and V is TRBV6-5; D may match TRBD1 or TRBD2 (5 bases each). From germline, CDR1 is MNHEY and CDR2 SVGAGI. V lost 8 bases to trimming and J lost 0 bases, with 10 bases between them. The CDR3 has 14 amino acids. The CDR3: CASRRDANTGELFF. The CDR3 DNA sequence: TGTGCCAGCCGACGGGACGCGAACACCGGGGAGCTGTTTTTT.

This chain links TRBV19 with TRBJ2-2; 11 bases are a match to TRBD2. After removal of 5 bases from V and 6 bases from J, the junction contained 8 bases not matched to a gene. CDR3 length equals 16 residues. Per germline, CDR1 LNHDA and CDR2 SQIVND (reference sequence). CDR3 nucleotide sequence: TGTGCCAGTAGTCTGTTAGCGGGAGGGTTTGCCGGGGAGCTGTTTTTT. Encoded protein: CASSLLAGGFAGELFF.

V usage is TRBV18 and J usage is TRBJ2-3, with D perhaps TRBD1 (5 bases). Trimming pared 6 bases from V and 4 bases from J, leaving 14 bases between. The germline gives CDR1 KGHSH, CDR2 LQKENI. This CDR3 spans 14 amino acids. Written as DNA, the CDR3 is TGTGCCAGCTCCCCCCAGGGTATCGCAGATACGCAGTATTTT. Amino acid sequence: CASSPQGIADTQYF.

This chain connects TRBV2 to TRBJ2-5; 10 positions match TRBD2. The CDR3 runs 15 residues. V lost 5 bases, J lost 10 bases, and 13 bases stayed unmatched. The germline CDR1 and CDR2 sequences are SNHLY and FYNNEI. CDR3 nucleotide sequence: TGTGCCAGCAGTTTAAGCGGGAGGGCCCTCTGGGGCCAGTACTTC. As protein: CASSLSGRALWGQYF.

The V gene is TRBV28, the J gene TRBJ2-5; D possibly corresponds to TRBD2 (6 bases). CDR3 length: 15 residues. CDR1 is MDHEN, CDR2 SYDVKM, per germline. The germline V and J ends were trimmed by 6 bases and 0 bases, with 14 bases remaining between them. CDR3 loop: CASSSSTGDQETQYF. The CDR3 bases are TGTGCCAGCAGCTCATCGACGGGAGACCAAGAGACCCAGTACTTC.

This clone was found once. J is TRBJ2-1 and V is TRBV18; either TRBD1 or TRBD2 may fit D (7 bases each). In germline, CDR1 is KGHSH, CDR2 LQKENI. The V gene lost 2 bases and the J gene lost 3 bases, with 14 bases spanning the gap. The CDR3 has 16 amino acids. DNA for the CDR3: TGTGCCAGCTCACCAATGGGAGGGGGCAGCTACAATGAGCAGTTCTTC. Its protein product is CASSPMGGGSYNEQFF.